The 23 T cell receptor beta chains given below trace back to one sample, sequenced in a study of T cells in Graves' hyperthyroidism and ophthalmopathy. Authors of the study amplified TCR beta CDR3 regions from RNA transcripts. The study used the HTBI primer set for a first-round RT-PCR of the TCR CDR3. One entry per CDR3 protein results from TCRdb running MiXCR on the multiplex PCR reads. The sample comprises some 460,000 distinct CDR3 sequences, 15% to 19% of which are singletons, and around 7% rests with the top ten. Sequencing used blood. These TCRs come from a woman under 30 with Graves' hyperthyroidism.

This clonotype was seen at least ten times. The chain has TRBV9 and TRBJ2-2, with 7 bases matching TRBD1. This CDR3 has 15 amino acids. The germline V gene has CDR1 SGDLS and CDR2 YYNGEE. V trimming: 4 bases; J trimming: 2 bases; junction bases outside the gene matches: 5. The CDR3 DNA is TGTGCCAGCAGCCTACAGGGGCTTAACACCGGGGAGCTGTTTTTT. Encoded protein: CASSLQGLNTGELFF.

This clonotype was seen at least ten times. This chain links TRBV7-8 with TRBJ2-5, with D uncertain. CDR3 size: 13 residues. V was clipped by 3 bases and J by 5 bases, with 10 bases between them. Germline assignment: CDR1 SGHVS and CDR2 FQNEAQ. The CDR3 bases are TGTGCCAGCAGCTTCGACCTGGAGGAGACCCAGTACTTC. Amino acids: CASSFDLEETQYF.

In its sample, this clonotype was seen many times. The CDR3 protein is CASSQSRGQETQYF. Written as DNA, the CDR3 is TGTGCCAGCAGCCAATCTAGGGGGCAAGAGACCCAGTACTTC. This chain uses TRBV3-1 with TRBJ2-5; perhaps TRBD1 as D (6 bases). The germline V gene has CDR1 LGHDT and CDR2 YNNKEL (reference sequence). This CDR3 region has 14 residues. With 2 bases removed from V and 2 bases from J, the gap between germline ends came to 9 bases.

This clonotype was found many times. V gene TRBV7-2 combines with J gene TRBJ2-3; the match to TRBD2 covers 8 bases. With 4 bases clipped from V and 3 bases from J, the junction kept 12 bases outside the gene matches. The V gene's germline CDR1 is SGHTA and CDR2 FQGNSA. This CDR3 is 17 amino acids long. The chain's CDR3 is CASSSSVWRGETDTQYF. The CDR3 DNA follows: TGTGCCAGCAGCTCGTCTGTGTGGCGGGGGGAGACAGATACGCAGTATTTT.

This clonotype was observed a few times. The rearrangement links TRBV20-1 to TRBJ2-2; D remains unclear. V was trimmed by 4 bases and J by 6 bases, leaving 9 bases between them. Germline-derived CDR1 and CDR2 are DFQATT and SNEGSKA (reference sequence). The CDR3 is 12 amino acids. The CDR3 loop is CSATDLPGELFF. The CDR3 DNA follows: TGCAGTGCTACCGATCTACCCGGGGAGCTGTTTTTT.

This clonotype occurred a few times. V usage is TRBV7-9 and J usage is TRBJ2-5; 16 bases fit TRBD2. This CDR3 has 18 amino acids. J was trimmed by 10 bases and V by 5 bases; bases with no gene match: 16. The V gene's germline CDR1 is SEHNR and CDR2 FQNEAQ (reference sequence). The CDR3 protein is CASSPDRPGLAGGRDQYF. The DNA for the CDR3 is TGTGCCAGCAGCCCCGACCGCCCGGGACTAGCGGGGGGGCGGGACCAGTACTTC.

This clonotype showed up many times. This chain joins TRBV19 and TRBJ1-2; maybe TRBD1 (6 bases). The CDR3 is 14 amino acids. The germline V gene has CDR1 LNHDA and CDR2 SQIVND (reference sequence). V lost 10 bases and J 5 bases, leaving 20 bases between the germline ends. CDR3 protein: CATGGGIPGYGYTF. The DNA of the CDR3 is TGTGCCACCGGGGGGGGCATCCCGGGGTATGGCTACACCTTC.

In this sample, this clonotype turned up many times. The chain joins TRBV18 to TRBJ2-1; 14 bases are shared with TRBD2. Germline CDR1 is KGHSH and CDR2 is LQKENI. This CDR3 has 17 amino acids. J was trimmed by 5 bases and V by 6 bases; bases with no gene match: 9. The DNA for the CDR3 is TGTGCCAGCTCCACCAATGGACTAGCGGGGGGCCACAATGAGCAGTTCTTC. Translated: CASSTNGLAGGHNEQFF.

This clonotype was counted only a few times. The chain links TRBV10-3 to TRBJ2-7, with 12 bases that match TRBD2. V lost 8 bases to trimming and J lost 5 bases; unmatched junction nucleotides: 10. The CDR3 length is 15 residues. Germline CDR1 ENHRY, CDR2 SYGVKD. CDR3 coding DNA: TGTGCCATCGGGACCCTAGCGGGAGGGCCCCACGAGCAGTACTTC. It yields the protein CAIGTLAGGPHEQYF.

Many counts were recorded for this clonotype. The V and J genes are TRBV6-1 and TRBJ2-1, with D perhaps TRBD2 (6 bases). Germline lookup yields CDR1 MNHNS and CDR2 SASEGT. The CDR3 extends over 13 amino acids. V lost 3 bases, J lost 8 bases, and 11 bases lay in between. The CDR3 sequence: CASSDLRGHEQFF. The CDR3 DNA sequence: TGTGCCAGCAGTGACCTGCGGGGCCATGAGCAGTTCTTC.

The chain employs TRBV15 and TRBJ1-2; 9 bases agree with TRBD1. This CDR3 spans 16 amino acids. The ends lost 5 bases at V and 5 bases at J; junction bases unmatched: 12. Germline V gene sequence: CDR1 LNHNV, CDR2 YYDKDF (reference sequence). The CDR3, as DNA: TGTGCCACCAGCCGCCGGACAGGGGTTTTAGGATATGGCTACACCTTC. This codes for CATSRRTGVLGYGYTF.

This clonotype was seen ten or more times. The chain is built from TRBV9 and TRBJ1-2; no reliable D call. Per germline, CDR1 SGDLS and CDR2 YYNGEE. The CDR3 spans 15 residues. The V end was cut by 4 bases, the J end by 3 bases, with 16 bases between. The CDR3 region is CASSSRPRNDYGYTF. For the CDR3, the DNA is TGTGCCAGCAGCTCGAGGCCAAGGAACGACTATGGCTACACCTTC.

This clonotype occurred a few times. This sequence joins TRBV12-3 or TRBV12-4 and TRBJ1-1; D possibly corresponds to TRBD1 (5 bases). CDR3 length equals 15 residues. The ends were cut back, 2 bases at V and 5 bases at J, with 15 bases in the middle. CDR3 amino acids: CASSLRFGARTEAFF. The CDR3 nucleotides read TGTGCCAGCAGTTTAAGGTTCGGGGCAAGGACTGAAGCTTTCTTT.

This clonotype appeared many times. CDR3 nucleotides: TGCGCCAGCAGCGGAACAGGGGTCCTAGGCTACACCTTC. It is translated as CASSGTGVLGYTF. The rearrangement links TRBV5-1 to TRBJ1-2; TRBD1 aligns across 7 bases. Germline CDR1 SGHRS, CDR2 YFSETQ. The CDR3 covers 13 residues. V dropped 4 bases and J dropped 8; count of bases not matched to a gene: 8.

V is TRBV19 and J is TRBJ2-4; 10 bases map to TRBD1. This CDR3 contains 14 residues. Germline values: CDR1 LNHDA, CDR2 SQIVND (reference sequence). V lost 5 bases to trimming and J lost 8 bases; unmatched junction nucleotides: 6. This CDR3 is CASSPGQGKYIQYF. For the CDR3, the DNA is TGTGCCAGTAGTCCGGGACAGGGGAAATACATTCAGTACTTC.

This clonotype was seen only a few times. V is TRBV7-3 and J is TRBJ1-1, with D possibly TRBD1 on 5 matching bases. The V gene's germline CDR1 is SGHTA and CDR2 FQGTGA. The germline V and J ends were trimmed by 2 bases and 1 base, with 8 bases remaining between them. The CDR3 consists of 14 residues. The CDR3 here is CASSLAGQNTEAFF. The CDR3 DNA is TGTGCCAGCAGCTTAGCCGGACAGAACACTGAAGCTTTCTTT.

This clonotype was counted ten times or more. J is TRBJ2-1 and V is TRBV5-1, with D perhaps matching TRBD1 (6 bases). CDR1 and CDR2 from the germline V gene are SGHRS and YFSETQ. This CDR3 is 13 amino acids long. The V gene lost 5 bases and the J gene lost 5 bases, with 11 bases spanning the gap. The CDR3 protein is CASREGVNNEQFF. CDR3 bases: TGCGCCAGCAGAGAGGGGGTCAACAATGAGCAGTTCTTC.

This clonotype was seen repeatedly, ten times or more. J is TRBJ2-1 and V is TRBV6-1; TRBD2 aligns across 13 bases. The CDR3 runs to 17 residues. The ends lost 1 base at V and 4 bases at J; junction bases unmatched: 4. Germline V CDR1 and CDR2: MNHNS, SASEGT. The CDR3 here is CASSEGLAGGLYNEQFF. As DNA, the CDR3 is TGTGCCAGCAGTGAAGGACTAGCGGGGGGCCTTTACAATGAGCAGTTCTTC.

This clonotype was detected many times. This chain connects TRBV11-3 to TRBJ1-6; D gene unclear. This CDR3 has 12 residues. V was pared by 1 base and J by 8 bases, with 3 bases between. Germline CDR1 reads SGHNT; CDR2 reads YENEEA. The CDR3 protein is CASSLGDSPLHF. CDR3 nucleotides: TGTGCCAGCAGCTTAGGCGATTCACCCCTCCACTTT.

At least ten counts were recorded for this clonotype. V and J are TRBV18 and TRBJ2-1, with D perhaps TRBD1 (6 bases). This CDR3 contains 15 residues. V lost 3 bases, J lost 4 bases, and 13 bases lay in between. Germline loops: CDR1 KGHSH, CDR2 LQKENI. The CDR3 DNA is TGTGCCAGCTCACCCGTATTCACAGGGTACAATGAGCAGTTCTTC. It encodes CASSPVFTGYNEQFF.

This clonotype has more than one count but fewer than ten. The conserved closing phenylalanine or tryptophan is absent in this CDR3, likely reflecting a read error. The J gene is TRBJ2-7, the V gene TRBV6-5; D is possibly TRBD1 (5 bases). V was cut by 2 bases and J by 4 bases, with 18 bases left in between. From germline, CDR1 is MNHEY and CDR2 SVGAGI. This CDR3 is built from 16 residues. CDR3 bases: TGTGCCAGCAGTTACGGGGCCGACCAGAGATTGTACGAGCAGTACCTC. This translates into CASSYGADQRLYEQYL.

This clonotype was recorded at least ten times. The J gene is TRBJ2-7, the V gene TRBV20-1, with 12 bases identical to TRBD2. CDR3 length: 14 amino acids. After removal of 7 bases from V and 4 bases from J, the junction contained 8 bases not matched to a gene. The germline V gene has CDR1 DFQATT and CDR2 SNEGSKA (reference sequence). CDR3 sequence: CSESTGTSGYEQYF. Here the CDR3 DNA reads TGCAGTGAGTCAACCGGGACTAGCGGGTACGAGCAGTACTTC.

The table lists this clonotype with a few counts. The chain is built from TRBV6-6 and TRBJ1-2; D remains ambiguous. The CDR3 loop spans 15 amino acids. The germline V and J ends were trimmed by 0 bases and 4 bases, with 12 bases remaining between them. The germline CDR1 and CDR2 sequences are MNHNY and SVGAGI (reference sequence). DNA of the CDR3: TGTGCCAGCAGTTACTCAGGCGGCAAAACCTATGGCTACACCTTC. This gives the protein CASSYSGGKTYGYTF.